The T cell receptor (beta chain) described here comes from a study of neurological immune-mediated disorders. Only one count was recorded for this clonotype. Each CDR3 protein gets one entry after TCRdb re-called the 5' RACE reads with MiXCR. The table records about 120,000 distinct CDR3 sequences, more than 2.5% of them present only once. This CDR3 contains 15 residues. The germline gives CDR1 ENHRY, CDR2 SYGVKD. V lost 4 bases, J lost 4 bases, and 7 bases stayed unmatched. The receptor's source is a woman aged 30 to 39 with multiple sclerosis. This chain connects TRBV10-3 to TRBJ1-3, with 7 nucleotides matching TRBD1. The sample consisted of PBMCs. CDR3 DNA sequence: TGTGCCATCAGTGGTGCCGGGACAGCAGGAAACACCATATATTTT. It yields the protein CAISGAGTAGNTIYF.